The next 18 T cell receptor beta chains were all read from a single sample in a study of blood T cell repertoires in COVID-19. This table comes from immunoSEQ multiplex PCR, and its TCRdb copy is limited to in-frame clones, with some not included. Among 110,000 or so clones listed, about 86% were seen once. The source material was peripheral blood. The receptors originated from a woman between 50 and 59 years old with acute or convalescent COVID-19.

The rearrangement links TRBV7-9 to TRBJ2-1, with TRBD1 as a possible D gene (6 bases). V shed 5 bases and J shed 14 bases, with 19 bases lying between them. Germline V gene data show CDR1 as SEHNR and CDR2 as FQNEAQ (reference sequence). This CDR3 has 13 residues. The CDR3 is CASSADRPPMKFF. The CDR3 nucleotides read TGTGCCAGCAGCGCCGACAGGCCCCCGATGAAGTTCTTC.

The chain employs TRBV7-2 and TRBJ2-1; TRBD2 matches at 10 bases. The germline V gene has CDR1 SGHTA and CDR2 FQGNSA. The CDR3 has 14 residues. Losses at the gene ends were 5 bases for V and 7 bases for J; bases not matched to a gene: 5. CDR3 region: CASSPGLAVNEQFF. CDR3 in DNA: TGTGCCAGCAGCCCCGGACTAGCGGTGAATGAGCAGTTCTTC.

This clone showed up just a few times. V is TRBV18 and J is TRBJ1-1, with 7 bases matching TRBD1. The CDR3 runs to 14 residues. Trimming cost V 6 bases and J 7 bases; bases outside gene matches: 11. CDR1 and CDR2 (germline): KGHSH, LQKENI. CDR3 nucleotides: TGTGCCAGCTCCCTGACGACAGGGCAAATTGAAGCTTTCTTT. Protein product: CASSLTTGQIEAFF.

V is TRBV23-1 and J is TRBJ1-6; TRBD1 might be the D (5 bases). TRBV23-1 is an open reading frame, and its role is uncertain. The V gene lost 3 bases and the J gene lost 0 bases, with 12 bases spanning the gap. The CDR3 is 17 amino acids. The CDR3 region is CASSHRSGGSYNSPLHF. The DNA for the CDR3 is TGCGCCAGCAGTCACCGCTCGGGGGGCTCCTATAATTCACCCCTCCACTTT.

V usage is TRBV15 and J usage is TRBJ2-3; no clear D. The CDR3 spans 17 residues. CDR1 and CDR2 (germline): LNHNV, YYDKDF (reference sequence). Trimming left V 0 bases short and J 0 bases short, with 13 bases between. The DNA of the CDR3 is TGTGCCACCAGCAGAGAAAACGGCGGTTCGAGCACAGATACGCAGTATTTT. Translation gives CATSRENGGSSTDTQYF.

The chain has TRBV29-1 and TRBJ1-1; possibly TRBD1 for D (5 bases). Germline V gene data show CDR1 as SQVTM and CDR2 as ANQGSEA. This CDR3 has 11 residues. V was clipped by 4 bases and J by 5 bases, with 8 bases between them. CDR3 loop: CSVVGGTEAFF. The CDR3 DNA sequence: TGCAGCGTTGTGGGGGGGACTGAAGCTTTCTTT.

The gene calls are TRBV29-1 and TRBJ2-7; 9 nucleotides line up with TRBD1. The CDR3 contains 16 residues. Trimming removed 1 base from V and 0 bases from J; junction bases left unmatched: 7. Germline CDR1 reads SQVTM; CDR2 reads ANQGSEA. For the CDR3, the DNA is TGCAGCGTTGAAGTCCGGGGGACAGGGATCTCCTACGAGCAGTACTTC. Protein product: CSVEVRGTGISYEQYF.

This clone has just one count. This rearrangement joins TRBV2 to TRBJ2-2; 8 nucleotides match TRBD1. CDR3 length: 15 amino acids. Trimming at V came to 4 bases and at J to 3 bases, leaving 4 bases not matched to a gene. Germline lookup yields CDR1 SNHLY and CDR2 FYNNEI. The CDR3: CASSAQGEDTGELFF. CDR3 DNA: TGTGCCAGCAGTGCACAGGGGGAAGACACCGGGGAGCTGTTTTTT.

This clone was counted once. The rearrangement links TRBV15 to TRBJ2-5; perhaps TRBD2 as D (7 bases). The germline CDR1 and CDR2 sequences are LNHNV and YYDKDF (reference sequence). This CDR3 contains 14 residues. V shed 1 base and J shed 5 bases, with 11 bases lying between them. The CDR3 loop reads CATSRAGGRETQYF. CDR3 nucleotides: TGTGCCACCAGCAGAGCGGGGGGCCGTGAGACCCAGTACTTC. The whole variable domain, filled in from reference TRBV15 and TRBJ2-5, reads DAMVIQNPRYQVTQFGKPVTLSCSQTLNHNVMYWYQQKSSQAPKLLFHYYDKDFNNEADTPDNFQSRRPNTSFCFLDIRSPGLGDTAMYLCATSRAGGRETQYFGPGTRLLVL.

The DNA for the CDR3 is TGTGCCAGCAGTGGTAGGACAGTTGTAGGGGAAAAACTGTTTTTT. Translating it yields CASSGRTVVGEKLFF. The rearrangement uses TRBV25-1 and TRBJ1-4; D perhaps matches TRBD1 (6 bases). Trimming took 4 bases from V and 8 from J, leaving 17 bases between them. Germline V gives CDR1 MGHDK, CDR2 SYGVNS. The CDR3 extends over 15 amino acids.

The J gene is TRBJ1-6, the V gene TRBV27; possibly TRBD1 for D (6 bases). The CDR3 runs to 16 residues. Trimming cost V 6 bases and J 4 bases, with 16 bases left between them. CDR1 is MNHEY and CDR2 is SMNVEV in the germline V gene (reference sequence). The DNA of the CDR3 is TGTGCCAGCAGCTTAACAGGGATTGGGTATAATTCACCCCTCCACTTT. This encodes CASSLTGIGYNSPLHF.

J is TRBJ2-3 and V is TRBV30, with D tentatively TRBD2 (5 bases). V was cut by 4 bases and J by 4 bases, with 21 bases left in between. Germline CDR1 is GTSNPN and CDR2 is SVGIG (reference sequence). The CDR3 covers 16 residues. CDR3 sequence: CAWMIPLAGDPDTQYF. The DNA for the CDR3 is TGTGCCTGGATGATTCCCCTAGCCGGAGATCCAGATACGCAGTATTTT.

This chain joins TRBV5-8 and TRBJ1-2, with 11 bases identical to TRBD1. With 1 base clipped from V and 2 bases from J, the junction kept 4 bases outside the gene matches. The CDR3 has 16 amino acids. Germline CDR1 reads SGHTS; CDR2 reads YDEGEE. CDR3 DNA sequence: TGTGCCAGCAGCTTGCTGGGGACAGGGGGGAACTATGGCTACACCTTC. This codes for CASSLLGTGGNYGYTF.

This chain uses TRBV13 with TRBJ1-5; 7 nucleotides line up with TRBD1. V shed 5 bases and J 5 bases; nucleotides not matched to a gene: 3. CDR3 size: 13 residues. The germline V gene encodes CDR1 PRHDT and CDR2 FYEKMQ (reference sequence). The CDR3 coding sequence is TGTGCCAGCAGCCAACAGGGGTATCAGCCCCAGCATTTT. Translating gives CASSQQGYQPQHF.

V is TRBV6-5 and J is TRBJ2-5; D uncertain. Trimming left V 7 bases short and J 3 bases short, with 12 bases between. The germline V gene encodes CDR1 MNHEY and CDR2 SVGAGI. This CDR3 comprises 13 residues. The CDR3 sequence is CASTHPPEETQYF. CDR3 nucleotide sequence: TGTGCCAGCACCCACCCCCCGGAAGAGACCCAGTACTTC.

The chain joins TRBV5-1 to TRBJ2-3; 13 bases match TRBD2. The trim removed 0 bases at V and 5 bases at J, leaving 9 bases unmatched. CDR1 and CDR2 from the germline V gene are SGHRS and YFSETQ. The CDR3 totals 18 residues. The CDR3 coding sequence is TGCGCCAGCAGCTTGGATACGACGGGACTAGCGGGACTAGATACGCAGTATTTT. Translation: CASSLDTTGLAGLDTQYF.

CDR3 sequence (DNA): TGCGCCAGCATTCCCACAGGGGGTCTGGGAGAGACCCAGTACTTC. It encodes CASIPTGGLGETQYF. The chain recombines TRBV10-2 with TRBJ2-5, with 8 bases matching TRBD1. V lost 7 bases, J lost 4 bases, and 11 bases stayed unmatched. CDR1 is WSHSY, CDR2 SAAADI, per germline. This CDR3 contains 15 residues.

The chain employs TRBV2 and TRBJ1-2; maybe TRBD1 (5 bases). The CDR3 loop spans 14 amino acids. Trimming removed 1 base from V and 3 bases from J, with 9 bases in between. CDR1 and CDR2 (germline): SNHLY, FYNNEI. DNA for the CDR3: TGTGCCAGCAGTGAAGGGGGAGGGGACTATGGCTACACCTTC. It yields the protein CASSEGGGDYGYTF.